The TCR beta chain under discussion was sequenced for a study of shared clonotypes between healthy human individuals. Generated by immunoSEQ multiplex PCR, the TCRdb table keeps only in-frame clones and is missing some. In the table there are about 820,000 clones, 85% to 95% of which are singletons. V was clipped by 2 bases and J by 4 bases; unmatched bases: 11. The CDR3 extends over 17 amino acids. Germline CDR1 reads MDHEN; CDR2 reads SYDVKM. CD45RO-negative cells were positively selected for CCR7, leaving out terminally differentiated effector memory CD45RA+ cells. Sequencing was carried out using naive CD8+ T cells sorted from blood. The source is a man aged 25-40 years in good health. The rearrangement links TRBV28 to TRBJ2-1; 7 bases agree with TRBD2. The CDR3 DNA reads TGTGCCAGCAGTTTAGGAGCGGGATACCCTAGGTACAATGAGCAGTTCTTC. Its protein product is CASSLGAGYPRYNEQFF.